Below, 2 T cell receptor beta chains from the same sample are listed, as sequenced in a study of neoadjuvant anti-PD-1 for oral cavity cancer. The assay was immunoSEQ multiplex PCR, and TCRdb's table has in-frame clones only and misses some. The sample includes 15,000 to 20,000 clones, approximately 75% of them seen just once. The starting material was PBMCs, obtained before nivolumab (anti-PD-1) treatment. The receptors were gathered from a person aged 40 to 85 with oral cavity squamous cell carcinoma.

In its sample, this clone was seen once. The CDR3 spells CASSDIATVTEAFF. CDR3 DNA sequence: TGTGCCAGCAGTGATATTGCAACAGTCACTGAAGCTTTCTTT. The chain combines TRBV2 with TRBJ1-1; D is unresolved. This CDR3 region has 14 residues. V lost 3 bases and J 4 bases, leaving 12 bases between the germline ends. Germline CDR1 SNHLY, CDR2 FYNNEI.

The rearrangement links TRBV7-8 to TRBJ2-5, with 7 bases that match TRBD1. J gave up 4 bases and V 5 bases, and 10 bases lay outside the gene matches. CDR3 length: 15 residues. Germline CDR1 and CDR2: SGHVS and FQNEAQ. CDR3 region: CASSPQGVGRETQYF. Here the CDR3 DNA reads TGTGCCAGCAGCCCTCAGGGGGTAGGGCGAGAGACCCAGTACTTC.